These T cell receptor beta chains were read from a single sample in a study of patients and donors after allogeneic stem cell transplantation. MiXCR, run by TCRdb on the RT-PCR reads, gives a single entry per CDR3 protein. The data show about 410,000 distinct CDR3 sequences, roughly 17% seen once. Sequencing was carried out using blood, either unsorted or a sorted T cell fraction (not recorded which). The receptor set was obtained from a human donor who was either an allogeneic HSCT recipient or a stem cell or donor lymphocyte infusion donor (not recorded which). It is not recorded whose cells these are; they may come from a transplant donor. Both conserved end residues are part of each CDR3. Fields, in order: clone size, V gene, J gene, D gene, CDR3 length, CDR3 protein, CDR3 DNA. D genes are given only for firm matches. Where a row states a size, it is once, few, many or the class of an expanded clone; other rows omit it.

>few|TRBV11-1|TRBJ2-1|TRBD2|14
CASSFGLASNEQFF
TGTGCCAGCAGCTTCGGACTAGCTAGTAATGAGCAGTTCTTC
>-|TRBV19|TRBJ2-7|TRBD1|16
CASSNLPGQGSYEQYF
TGTGCCAGTAGCAACCTTCCGGGACAGGGGTCCTACGAGCAGTACTTC
>-|TRBV27|TRBJ2-3|-|15
CASRRGLQSPDTQYF
TGTGCCAGCAGGCGGGGCCTCCAAAGCCCCGATACGCAGTATTTT
>few|TRBV12-3/TRBV12-4|TRBJ1-2|TRBD1|16
CASSSRQGWVDYGYTF
TGTGCCAGCAGTTCAAGACAGGGGTGGGTGGACTATGGCTACACCTTC
>many|TRBV12-3/TRBV12-4|TRBJ1-1|TRBD1|15
CASSTRQGADTEAFF
TGTGCCAGCAGTACAAGACAGGGGGCGGACACTGAAGCTTTCTTT
>-|TRBV27|TRBJ2-7|-|13
CASSLRVGREQYF
TGTGCCAGCAGTTTAAGGGTGGGGCGCGAGCAGTACTTC
>few|TRBV7-2|TRBJ2-7|-|14
CASSFMAATYEQYF
TGTGCCAGCAGCTTTATGGCAGCTACCTACGAGCAGTACTTC
>-|TRBV10-3|TRBJ2-1|TRBD2|15
CAISESSGAANEQFF
TGTGCCATCAGTGAATCTAGCGGAGCTGCCAATGAGCAGTTCTTC
>-|TRBV2|TRBJ1-1|TRBD1|15
CASRARTGGNTEAFF
TGTGCCAGCAGGGCTAGGACAGGGGGAAACACTGAAGCTTTCTTT
>-|TRBV11-1|TRBJ1-3|-|15
CASSPGHHSGNTIYF
TGTGCCAGCAGCCCAGGACACCACTCTGGAAACACCATATATTTT
>many|TRBV29-1|TRBJ1-5|-|13
CSVGGGSNQPQHF
TGCAGCGTTGGTGGAGGGAGCAATCAGCCCCAGCATTTT
>-|TRBV27|TRBJ2-3|TRBD1|15
CASSFGDRSTDTQYF
TGTGCCAGCAGTTTTGGGGACAGGAGCACAGATACGCAGTATTTT
>few|TRBV3-1|TRBJ2-5|-|15
CASSLTGLGQETQYF
TGTGCCAGCAGCCTGACGGGACTGGGGCAAGAGACCCAGTACTTC
>-|TRBV7-2|TRBJ1-6|TRBD1|13
CASSYRQGSPLHF
TGTGCCAGCAGCTATAGACAGGGATCACCCCTCCACTTT
>many|TRBV12-3/TRBV12-4|TRBJ2-7|TRBD2|15
CASSQGLAGSYEQYF
TGTGCCAGCAGCCAGGGACTAGCGGGGTCCTACGAGCAGTACTTC
>once|TRBV27|TRBJ2-7|-|13
CASSFQGPGEQYF
TGTGCCAGCAGTTTCCAGGGGCCGGGCGAGCAGTACTTC
>-|TRBV9|TRBJ2-2|TRBD2|15
CASSVLAESTGELFF
TGTGCCAGCAGCGTCCTAGCGGAGAGTACCGGGGAGCTGTTTTTT
>-|TRBV6-2/TRBV6-3|TRBJ2-7|-|14
CASTEGLNAYEQYF
TGTGCCAGCACCGAAGGACTGAATGCCTACGAGCAGTACTTC
>many|TRBV4-3|TRBJ2-7|-|13
CASSQVWGYEQYF
TGCGCCAGCAGCCAAGTTTGGGGCTACGAGCAGTACTTC
>-|TRBV21-1|TRBJ2-1|-|18
CASSPRTSGRAVVNEQFF
TGTGCCAGCAGCCCACGGACTAGCGGGAGGGCCGTCGTAAATGAGCAGTTCTTC
>-|TRBV5-4|TRBJ2-2|-|13
CASSVQFTGELFF
TGTGCCAGCAGCGTTCAGTTCACCGGGGAGCTGTTTTTT
>few|TRBV4-3|TRBJ2-7|-|18
CASSQDRMRAQATYEQYF
TGCGCCAGCAGCCAAGATCGTATGCGGGCCCAAGCGACCTACGAGCAGTACTTC
>few|TRBV24-1|TRBJ1-1|-|15
CATSDAASGNTEAFF
TGTGCCACCAGTGATGCCGCCTCAGGGAACACTGAAGCTTTCTTT
>once|TRBV5-6|TRBJ2-5|-|14
CASSLGPRLETQYF
TGTGCCAGCAGCTTGGGACCGCGTTTAGAGACCCAGTACTTC
>many|TRBV5-5|TRBJ2-5|TRBD2|17
CASSSTPAGALQETQYF
TGTGCCAGCAGCTCGACCCCAGCGGGGGCACTCCAAGAGACCCAGTACTTC
>-|TRBV20-1|TRBJ2-3|TRBD2|13
CSAPGLAADTQYF
TGCAGTGCTCCTGGACTAGCGGCTGATACGCAGTATTTT
>-|TRBV20-1|TRBJ2-7|TRBD1|16
CSARSRDRPPYYEQYF
TGCAGTGCTAGATCCCGGGACAGGCCTCCGTACTACGAGCAGTACTTC
>few|TRBV24-1|TRBJ2-1|TRBD2|15
CATAKTSGIYNEQFF
TGTGCCACCGCCAAGACTAGCGGGATTTACAATGAGCAGTTCTTC
>-|TRBV2|TRBJ1-1|TRBD1|15
CASRKDRGLRAEAFF
TGTGCCAGCAGGAAGGACAGGGGGCTGAGGGCTGAAGCTTTCTTT
>-|TRBV6-1|TRBJ2-3|-|14
CASSVPGTTDTQYF
TGTGCCAGCAGTGTTCCCGGGACGACAGATACGCAGTATTTT
>-|TRBV7-2|TRBJ2-2|TRBD2|15
CASSFGGGDTGELFF
TGTGCCAGCAGCTTTGGCGGGGGGGATACCGGGGAGCTGTTTTTT
>-|TRBV20-1|TRBJ1-1|TRBD1|13
CSARSGGVWEAFF
TGCAGTGCTAGGTCAGGGGGCGTCTGGGAAGCTTTCTTT
>few|TRBV27|TRBJ2-5|-|15
CASSPSDRRLETQYF
TGTGCCAGCAGTCCAAGCGACAGGAGGTTGGAGACCCAGTACTTC